This TCR beta chain was observed in a study of blood T cell repertoires in COVID-19. Profiling relied on immunoSEQ multiplex PCR, and the TCRdb table lists in-frame clones only, not all of them. The table records a few hundred thousand clones, over 75% of them present only once. Trimming took 1 base from V and 15 from J, leaving 16 bases between them. This CDR3 is built from 13 residues. Germline CDR1 and CDR2: MNHNS and SASEGT. V and J are TRBV6-1 and TRBJ1-5; no definite D call. This TCR derives from a man aged 45-65 years with COVID-19, enrolled during active disease. Material for sequencing was peripheral blood. The CDR3 reads CASSEGWWAQPHF. The DNA of the CDR3 is TGTGCCAGCAGTGAAGGCTGGTGGGCCCAGCCGCATTTT.